The table lists the clone carrying this T cell receptor beta chain with a few counts. Its specificity is not known. The CDR3 sequence is 14 residues long. CDR1 and CDR2 (germline): SEHNR, FQNEAQ (reference sequence). Trimming stripped 5 bases from V and 6 bases from J, with 16 bases between. Through Arm-PCR of CDR3 regions and iRepertoire HTBI primers, TCR beta libraries were built. TCRdb recomputed calls from the multiplex PCR reads with MiXCR, one row per CDR3 protein. The sample holds under 800,000 distinct CDR3 sequences; about 16% are singletons and the top ten take more than 15%. This specimen belongs to a study of regulatory T cells in long-lasting Graves disease. Regarding the study as a whole: Accuracy could have been hurt by small sample size. The study found TRBV28, TRBJ1-2 and TRBJ2-5 favored in persistent disease.

Time point reported: newly diagnosed GD, antithyroid drugs for less than 3 months. PBMC RNA was the source of the TCR library. These sequences were also reported in another study, on T cells in Graves' hyperthyroidism and ophthalmopathy. That work adds: The blood repertoire included most of the expanded thyroid clonotypes above 0.001.

Here the sequenced sample was peripheral blood mononuclear cells (PBMCs), taken at new diagnosis, from a patient treated with antithyroid drugs. The J gene is TRBJ1-2, the V gene TRBV7-9; the D is unclear. The clonotype comes from a woman between 25 and 40 years old with Graves disease. CDR3 in amino acids: CASSPLGKADGYTF. The CDR3 DNA reads as TGTGCCAGCAGCCCTCTTGGTAAGGCGGATGGCTACACCTTC. The full variable domain, its missing parts supplied by reference TRBV7-9 and TRBJ1-2, is DTGVSQNPRHKITKRGQNVTFRCDPISEHNRLYWYRQTLGQGPEFLTYFQNEAQLEKSRLLSDRFSAERPKGSFSTLEIQRTEQGDSAMYLCASSPLGKADGYTFGSGTRLTVV.